The present T cell receptor beta chain was sequenced within a study of early T cells in non-severe SARS-CoV-2 infection. For the study at large: Sequencing targeted bulk RNA from unsorted whole blood, leaving chains unpaired.

The CDR3 contains 11 residues. Germline CDR1 and CDR2: SGHDN and FVKESK. Trimming removed 4 bases from V and 5 bases from J, with 3 bases in between. General study findings and limits: The matching step, a VDJdb search, favored anti-spike CD8 responses and missed private and CD4 specificities.

In TCRdb, the 5' RACE reads were re-called with MiXCR into one record per CDR3 protein. The sample contains tens of thousands of distinct CDR3 sequences, about 12% of which appear only once. This clonotype was seen repeatedly, ten times or more. Its antigen is undetermined. This sequence was found in an adult who was a healthcare worker with PCR-confirmed SARS-CoV-2 infection or an uninfected control (not recorded which). What was sequenced was whole blood. The V and J genes are TRBV14 and TRBJ1-5; D gene ambiguous. Here the CDR3 reads CASSPDQPQHF. The CDR3 DNA sequence: TGTGCCAGCAGCCCAGATCAGCCCCAGCATTTT.